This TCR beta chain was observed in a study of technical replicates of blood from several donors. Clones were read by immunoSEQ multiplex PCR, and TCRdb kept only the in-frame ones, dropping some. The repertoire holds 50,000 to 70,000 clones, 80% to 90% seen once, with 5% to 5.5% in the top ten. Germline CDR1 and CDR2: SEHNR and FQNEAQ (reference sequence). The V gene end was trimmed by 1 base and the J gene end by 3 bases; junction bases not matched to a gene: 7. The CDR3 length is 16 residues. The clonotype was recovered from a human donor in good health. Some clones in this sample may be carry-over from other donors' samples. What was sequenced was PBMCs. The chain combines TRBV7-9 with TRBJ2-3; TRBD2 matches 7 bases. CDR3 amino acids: CASSLGGGGRTDTQYF. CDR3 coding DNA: TGTGCCAGCAGCTTAGGCGGCGGGGGTAGGACAGATACGCAGTATTTT.